The 10 T cell receptor beta chains given below trace back to one sample, sequenced in a study of control samples from healthy donors and cancer patients. Clones were sequenced by immunoSEQ multiplex PCR, and TCRdb holds only the in-frame ones, with some missing. Seen here are 250,000 to 300,000 clones, almost 85% observed once, and the top ten hold roughly 15%. The sequencing sample was made of PBMCs. These receptors were obtained from a woman aged 55-69 years with lung cancer.

This chain links TRBV5-6 with TRBJ2-1; D remains unclear. With 4 bases removed from V and 7 bases from J, the gap between germline ends came to 15 bases. Germline V gives CDR1 SGHDT, CDR2 YYEEEE. The CDR3 sequence is 14 residues long. CDR3 loop: CASSPVHIGNEQFF. The CDR3 nucleotides are TGTGCCAGCAGCCCTGTCCATATCGGAAATGAGCAGTTCTTC.

This sequence joins TRBV5-1 and TRBJ2-2; 12 positions match TRBD1. Germline loops: CDR1 SGHRS, CDR2 YFSETQ. This CDR3 contains 18 residues. V dropped 3 bases and J dropped 4; count of bases not matched to a gene: 10. The CDR3 here is CASSSGTGGLHGTGELFF. The CDR3, as DNA: TGCGCCAGCAGCTCCGGGACAGGGGGCCTGCACGGCACCGGGGAGCTGTTTTTT.

In nucleotides, the CDR3 is TGTGCCAGCAGTCAACTAACAGGGCTGGCTAACTATGGCTACACCTTC. This codes for CASSQLTGLANYGYTF. The V call is TRBV28, the J call TRBJ1-2; D might be TRBD1 (6 bases). The CDR3 contains 16 residues. CDR1 is MDHEN, CDR2 SYDVKM, per germline. V lost 5 bases and J lost 0, with 16 bases in between.

The rearrangement uses TRBV2 and TRBJ1-6; the D gene is possibly TRBD1 (6 bases). The germline V gene has CDR1 SNHLY and CDR2 FYNNEI. The CDR3 is 12 residues long. DNA for the CDR3: TGTGCACGCCAAGGGGGGACTTCACCCCTCCACTTT. Translation gives CARQGGTSPLHF. Based on the CDR3 plus reference TRBV2 and TRBJ1-6, the full variable domain is EPEVTQTPSHQVTQMGQEVILRCVPISNHLYFYWYRQILGQKVEFLVSFYNNEISEKSEIFDDQFSVERPDGSNFTLKIRSTKLEDSAMYFCARQGGTSPLHFGNGTRLTVT.

J is TRBJ2-1 and V is TRBV3-1 (or the pseudogene TRBV3-2); 11 nucleotides line up with TRBD2. CDR1 LGHDT and CDR2 YNNKEL come from the germline V gene (reference sequence). J gave up 0 bases and V 4 bases, and 5 bases lay outside the gene matches. The CDR3 consists of 17 residues. Here the CDR3 reads CASSLGLAGSSYNEQFF. In DNA, the CDR3 is TGTGCCAGCAGCCTTGGACTAGCGGGCTCCTCCTACAATGAGCAGTTCTTC.

The gene calls are TRBV15 and TRBJ2-7, with TRBD1 as a possible D gene (5 bases). V lost 0 bases and J 6 bases, leaving 15 bases between the germline ends. Germline V gene sequence: CDR1 LNHNV, CDR2 YYDKDF (reference sequence). The CDR3 contains 15 residues. The CDR3 DNA reads as TGTGCCACCAGCAGAGATTACACCCAGGGCTCCGAGCAGTACTTC. Translating gives CATSRDYTQGSEQYF.

The J gene is TRBJ2-7, the V gene TRBV4-1; D is unclear. Germline CDR1 MGHRA, CDR2 YSYEKL. The CDR3 has 15 amino acids. V was cut by 1 base and J by 2 bases, with 12 bases left in between. CDR3 nucleotides: TGCGCCAGCAGCCAAGGGGCAGGTCCAACCTACGAGCAGTACTTC. It is translated as CASSQGAGPTYEQYF.

CDR3 nucleotides: TGCGCCAGCAGCTACGGGACAGGATCTAACTATGGCTACACCTTC. Its translation: CASSYGTGSNYGYTF. The rearrangement joins TRBV5-1 to TRBJ1-2; TRBD1 matches at 8 bases. This CDR3 is built from 15 residues. The germline V gene encodes CDR1 SGHRS and CDR2 YFSETQ. V shed 3 bases and J 0 bases; nucleotides not matched to a gene: 4.

The rearrangement joins TRBV5-1 to TRBJ1-1; TRBD1 is a possible D gene (6 bases). The V end was cut by 4 bases, the J end by 1 base, with 14 bases between. CDR1 SGHRS and CDR2 YFSETQ come from the germline V gene. This CDR3 is 15 amino acids long. CDR3 sequence (DNA): TGCGCCAGCAGCCTAGGACAGACACAGAACACTGAAGCTTTCTTT. It codes for CASSLGQTQNTEAFF.

CDR3 DNA sequence: TGTGCCAGCAGCCAAGATGGGGTAGGAGGAAGGACCCAGTACTTC. It yields the protein CASSQDGVGGRTQYF. The chain couples TRBV3-1 (or the pseudogene TRBV3-2) to TRBJ2-5; perhaps TRBD2 as D (5 bases). The V gene's germline CDR1 is LGHDT and CDR2 YNNKEL (reference sequence). The CDR3 is 15 amino acids. Trimming removed 0 bases at V and 7 bases at J, with 15 bases between.